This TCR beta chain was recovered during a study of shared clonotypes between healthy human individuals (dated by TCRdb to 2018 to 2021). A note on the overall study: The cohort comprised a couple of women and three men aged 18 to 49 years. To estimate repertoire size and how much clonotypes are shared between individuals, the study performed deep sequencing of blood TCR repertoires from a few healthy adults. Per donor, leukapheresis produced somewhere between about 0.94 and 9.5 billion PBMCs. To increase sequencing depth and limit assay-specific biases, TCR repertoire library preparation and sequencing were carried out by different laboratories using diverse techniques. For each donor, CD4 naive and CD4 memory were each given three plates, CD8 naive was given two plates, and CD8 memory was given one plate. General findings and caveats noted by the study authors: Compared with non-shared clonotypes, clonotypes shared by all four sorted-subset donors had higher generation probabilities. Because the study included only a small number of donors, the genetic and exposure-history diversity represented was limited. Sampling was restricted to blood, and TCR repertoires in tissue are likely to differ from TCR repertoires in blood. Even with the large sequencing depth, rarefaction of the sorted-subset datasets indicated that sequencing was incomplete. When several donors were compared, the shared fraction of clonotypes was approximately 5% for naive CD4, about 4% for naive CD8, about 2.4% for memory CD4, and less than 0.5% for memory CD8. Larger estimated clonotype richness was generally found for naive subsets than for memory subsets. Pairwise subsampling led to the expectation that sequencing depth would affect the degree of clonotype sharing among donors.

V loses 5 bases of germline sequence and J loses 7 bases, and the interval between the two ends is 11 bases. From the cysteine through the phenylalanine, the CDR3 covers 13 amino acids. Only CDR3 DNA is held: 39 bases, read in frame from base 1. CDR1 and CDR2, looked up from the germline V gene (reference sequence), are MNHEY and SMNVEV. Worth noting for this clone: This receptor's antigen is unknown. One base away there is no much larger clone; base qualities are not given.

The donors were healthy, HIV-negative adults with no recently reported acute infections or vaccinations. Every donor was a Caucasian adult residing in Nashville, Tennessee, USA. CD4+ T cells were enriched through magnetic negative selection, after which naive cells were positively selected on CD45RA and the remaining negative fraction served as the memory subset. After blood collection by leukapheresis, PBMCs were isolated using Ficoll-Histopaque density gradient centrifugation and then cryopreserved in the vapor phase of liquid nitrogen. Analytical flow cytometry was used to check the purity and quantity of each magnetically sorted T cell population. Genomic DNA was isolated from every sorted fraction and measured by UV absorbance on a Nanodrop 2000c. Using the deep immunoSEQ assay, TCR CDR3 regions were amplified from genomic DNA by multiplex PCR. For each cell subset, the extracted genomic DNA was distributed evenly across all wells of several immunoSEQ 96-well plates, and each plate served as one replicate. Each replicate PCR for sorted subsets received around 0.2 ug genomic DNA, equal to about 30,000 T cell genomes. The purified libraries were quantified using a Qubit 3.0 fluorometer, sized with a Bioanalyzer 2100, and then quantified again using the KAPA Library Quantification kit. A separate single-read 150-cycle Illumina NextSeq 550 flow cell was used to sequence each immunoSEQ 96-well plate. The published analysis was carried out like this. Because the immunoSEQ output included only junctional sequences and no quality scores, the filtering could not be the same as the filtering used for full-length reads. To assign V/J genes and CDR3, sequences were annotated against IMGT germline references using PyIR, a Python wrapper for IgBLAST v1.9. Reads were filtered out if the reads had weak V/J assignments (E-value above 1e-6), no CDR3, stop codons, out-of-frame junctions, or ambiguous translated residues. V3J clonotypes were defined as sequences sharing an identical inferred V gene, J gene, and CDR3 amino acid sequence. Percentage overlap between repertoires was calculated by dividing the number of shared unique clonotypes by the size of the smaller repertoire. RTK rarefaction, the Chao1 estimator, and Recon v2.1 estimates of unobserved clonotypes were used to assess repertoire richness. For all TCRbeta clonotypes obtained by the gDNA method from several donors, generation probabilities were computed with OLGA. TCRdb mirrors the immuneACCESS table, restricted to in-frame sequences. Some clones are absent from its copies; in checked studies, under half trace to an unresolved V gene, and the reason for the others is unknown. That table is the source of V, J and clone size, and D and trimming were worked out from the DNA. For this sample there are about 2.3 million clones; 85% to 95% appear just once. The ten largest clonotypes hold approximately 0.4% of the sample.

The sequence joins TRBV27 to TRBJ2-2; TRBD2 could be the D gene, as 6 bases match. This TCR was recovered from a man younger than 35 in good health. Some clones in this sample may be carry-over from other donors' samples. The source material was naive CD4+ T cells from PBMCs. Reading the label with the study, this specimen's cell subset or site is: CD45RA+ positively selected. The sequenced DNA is TGTGCCAGCAGTCGACTAGTTAGCGGGGAGCTGTTTTTT. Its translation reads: CASSRLVSGELFF.